The TCR beta chain described here comes from a study of T cells in Graves' hyperthyroidism and ophthalmopathy. The CDR3 spans 18 residues. Trimming shortened V by 3 bases and J by 1 base, and 18 bases separated the two germline ends. The germline CDR1 and CDR2 sequences are LNHNV and YYDKDF (reference sequence). The source material, RNA transcripts, was used to amplify TCR beta CDR3 regions. In the first-round RT-PCR of the TCR CDR3, the HTBI primer set was used. TCRdb reprocessed the multiplex PCR reads via MiXCR and lists one record per CDR3 protein. The sample holds some 510,000 distinct CDR3 sequences, around 21% seen once. Researchers defined stable Graves' hyperthyroidism as no ophthalmopathy progression within 18 months. Among the patients, aged 18 to 65, hyperthyroidism was newly diagnosed and had lasted under 2 months. Patients showing uncontrolled infection, other autoimmune disease, pregnancy or lactation were ineligible. Clinical symptoms, serum thyroxine, TRAb, thyroid ultrasound and orbital computed tomography informed diagnoses.

The chain couples TRBV15 to TRBJ2-2, with D possibly TRBD2 on 6 matching bases. The clonotype comes from a young man with Graves' hyperthyroidism. Sequenced sample: blood. The CDR3 loop reads CATSSGRGGAMNTGELFF. The CDR3 DNA follows: TGTGCCACCAGCAGTGGCCGAGGAGGGGCTATGAACACCGGGGAGCTGTTTTTT.